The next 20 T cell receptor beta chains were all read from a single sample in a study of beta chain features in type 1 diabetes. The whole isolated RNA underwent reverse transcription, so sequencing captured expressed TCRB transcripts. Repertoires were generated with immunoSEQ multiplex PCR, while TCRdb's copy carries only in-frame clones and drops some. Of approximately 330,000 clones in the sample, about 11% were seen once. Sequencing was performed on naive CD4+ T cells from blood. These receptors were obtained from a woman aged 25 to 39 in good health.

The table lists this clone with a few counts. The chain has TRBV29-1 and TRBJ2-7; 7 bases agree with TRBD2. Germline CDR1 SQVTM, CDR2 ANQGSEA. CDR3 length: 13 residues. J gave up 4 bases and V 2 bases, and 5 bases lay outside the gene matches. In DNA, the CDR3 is TGCAGCGTTGAACTAGCGGACATGTACGAGCAGTACTTC. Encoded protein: CSVELADMYEQYF.

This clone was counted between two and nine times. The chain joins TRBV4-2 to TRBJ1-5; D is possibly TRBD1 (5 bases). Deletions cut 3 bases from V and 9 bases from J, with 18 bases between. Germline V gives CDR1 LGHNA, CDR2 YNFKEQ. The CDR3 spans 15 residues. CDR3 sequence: CASSHPGDSERPQHF. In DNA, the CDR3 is TGTGCCAGCAGCCACCCGGGGGACTCCGAACGGCCCCAGCATTTT.

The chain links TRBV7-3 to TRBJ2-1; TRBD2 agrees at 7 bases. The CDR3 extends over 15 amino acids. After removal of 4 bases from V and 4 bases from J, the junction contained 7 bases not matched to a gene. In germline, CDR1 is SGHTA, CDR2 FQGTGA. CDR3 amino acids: CASSSGAGVYNEQFF. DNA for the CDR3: TGTGCCAGCAGCTCTGGGGCGGGAGTATACAATGAGCAGTTCTTC.

CDR3 loop: CASGGISSYEQYF. The DNA of the CDR3 is TGTGCCAGCGGGGGGATAAGTTCCTACGAGCAGTACTTC. The chain combines TRBV28 with TRBJ2-7, with D perhaps TRBD2 (6 bases). The CDR3 extends over 13 amino acids. Germline V gene lookup returns CDR1 MDHEN and CDR2 SYDVKM. The germline V and J ends were trimmed by 8 bases and 1 base, with 12 bases remaining between them.

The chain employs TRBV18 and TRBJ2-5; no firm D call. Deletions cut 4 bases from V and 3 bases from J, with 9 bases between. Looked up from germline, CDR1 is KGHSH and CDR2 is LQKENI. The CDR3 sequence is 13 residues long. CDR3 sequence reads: CASSRVSKETQYF. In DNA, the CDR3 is TGTGCCAGCTCACGAGTATCGAAAGAGACCCAGTACTTC.

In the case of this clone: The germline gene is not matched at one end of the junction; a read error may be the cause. CDR3 sequence: CASSARLSTDTQYF. CDR3 nucleotides: TGTGCCAGCAGCGCAAGATTGAGCACAGATACACAGTATTTT. The genes are TRBV9 and TRBJ2-3; no clear D. The germline CDR1 and CDR2 sequences are SGDLS and YYNGEE. The CDR3 sequence is 14 residues long.

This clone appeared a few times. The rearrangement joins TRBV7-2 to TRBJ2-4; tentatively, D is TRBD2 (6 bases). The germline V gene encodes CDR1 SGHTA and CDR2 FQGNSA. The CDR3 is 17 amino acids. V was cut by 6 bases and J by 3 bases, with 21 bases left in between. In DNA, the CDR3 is TGTGCCAGCAGTTCAGCCTCGGGCGGAGGGAACAAAAACATTCAGTACTTC. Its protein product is CASSSASGGGNKNIQYF.

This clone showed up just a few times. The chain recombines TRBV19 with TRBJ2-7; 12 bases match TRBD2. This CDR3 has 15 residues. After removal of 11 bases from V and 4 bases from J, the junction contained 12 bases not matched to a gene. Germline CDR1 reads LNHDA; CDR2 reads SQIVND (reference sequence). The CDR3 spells CAASTTSGSGYEQYF. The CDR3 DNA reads TGTGCCGCTTCTACGACTAGCGGGAGTGGTTACGAGCAGTACTTC.

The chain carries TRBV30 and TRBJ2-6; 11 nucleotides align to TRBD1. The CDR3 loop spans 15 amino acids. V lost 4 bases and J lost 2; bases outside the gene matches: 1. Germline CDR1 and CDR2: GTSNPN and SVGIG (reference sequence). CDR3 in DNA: TGTGCCTGGAAGGGACAGGGGGCTGGGGCCAACGTCCTGACTTTC. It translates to CAWKGQGAGANVLTF.

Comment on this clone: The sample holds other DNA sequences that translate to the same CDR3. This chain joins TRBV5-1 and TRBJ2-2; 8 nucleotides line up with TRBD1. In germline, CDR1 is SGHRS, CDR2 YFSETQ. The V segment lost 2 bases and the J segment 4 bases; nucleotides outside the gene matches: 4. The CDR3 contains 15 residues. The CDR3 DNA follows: TGCGCCAGCAGCTTAGGACAGGGCGGCACCGGGGAGCTGTTTTTT. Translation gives CASSLGQGGTGELFF.

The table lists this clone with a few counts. The CDR3 is CATSKMRVAGGETQYF. The CDR3, as DNA: TGTGCCACCAGCAAGATGAGGGTAGCGGGTGGAGAGACCCAGTACTTC. This rearrangement joins TRBV15 to TRBJ2-5, with 7 bases matching TRBD2. V dropped 4 bases and J dropped 4; count of bases not matched to a gene: 12. In germline, CDR1 is LNHNV, CDR2 YYDKDF (reference sequence). CDR3 length equals 16 residues.

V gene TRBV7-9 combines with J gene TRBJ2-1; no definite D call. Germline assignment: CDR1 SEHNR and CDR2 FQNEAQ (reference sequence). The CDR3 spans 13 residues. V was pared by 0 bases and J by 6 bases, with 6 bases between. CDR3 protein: CASSLAGSNEQFF. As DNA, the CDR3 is TGTGCCAGCAGCTTAGCCGGGTCCAATGAGCAGTTCTTC.

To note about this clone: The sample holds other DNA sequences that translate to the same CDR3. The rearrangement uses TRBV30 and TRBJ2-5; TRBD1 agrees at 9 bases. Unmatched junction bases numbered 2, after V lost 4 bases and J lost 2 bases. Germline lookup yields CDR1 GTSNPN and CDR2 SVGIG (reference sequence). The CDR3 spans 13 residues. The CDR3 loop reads CAWTGTGQETQYF. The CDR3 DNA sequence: TGTGCCTGGACCGGGACAGGGCAAGAGACCCAGTACTTC.

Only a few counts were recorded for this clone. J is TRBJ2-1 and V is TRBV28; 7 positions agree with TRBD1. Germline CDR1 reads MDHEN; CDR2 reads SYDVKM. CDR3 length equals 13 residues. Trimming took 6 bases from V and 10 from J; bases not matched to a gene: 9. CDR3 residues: CASSRGQMNEQFF. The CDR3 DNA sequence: TGTGCCAGCAGCCGGGGACAGATGAACGAGCAGTTCTTC.

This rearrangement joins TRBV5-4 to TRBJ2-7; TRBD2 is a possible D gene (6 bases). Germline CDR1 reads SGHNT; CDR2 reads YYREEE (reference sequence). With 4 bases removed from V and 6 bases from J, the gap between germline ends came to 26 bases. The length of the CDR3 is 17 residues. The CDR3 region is CASSLQFGTGTLREQYF. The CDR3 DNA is TGTGCCAGCAGCCTCCAGTTTGGAACCGGGACTCTCCGCGAGCAGTACTTC.

The CDR3 region is CAWSQWRGSSYNEQFF. Here the CDR3 DNA reads TGTGCCTGGAGTCAGTGGCGGGGGAGCTCCTACAATGAGCAGTTCTTC. The genes are TRBV30 and TRBJ2-1, with 7 bases lining up with TRBD2. The germline gives CDR1 GTSNPN, CDR2 SVGIG (reference sequence). The CDR3 spans 16 residues. V gave up 2 bases and J gave up 0 bases; unmatched junction bases: 7.

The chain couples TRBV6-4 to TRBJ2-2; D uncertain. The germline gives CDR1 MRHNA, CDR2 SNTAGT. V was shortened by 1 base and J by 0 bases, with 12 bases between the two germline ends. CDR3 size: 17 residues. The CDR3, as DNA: TGTGCCAGCAGTGACTTGTGGCCCCCCGCGAACACCGGGGAGCTGTTTTTT. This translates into CASSDLWPPANTGELFF.

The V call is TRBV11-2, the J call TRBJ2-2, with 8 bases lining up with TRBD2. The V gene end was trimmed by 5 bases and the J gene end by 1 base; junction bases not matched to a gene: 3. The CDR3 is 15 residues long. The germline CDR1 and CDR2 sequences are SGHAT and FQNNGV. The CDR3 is CASSTSGGNTGELFF. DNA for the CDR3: TGTGCCAGCAGCACGAGCGGGGGGAACACCGGGGAGCTGTTTTTT. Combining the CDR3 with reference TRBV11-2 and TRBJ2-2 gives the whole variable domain EAGVAQSPRYKIIEKRQSVAFWCNPISGHATLYWYQQILGQGPKLLIQFQNNGVVDDSQLPKDRFSAERLKGVDSTLKIQPAKLEDSAVYLCASSTSGGNTGELFFGEGSRLTVL.

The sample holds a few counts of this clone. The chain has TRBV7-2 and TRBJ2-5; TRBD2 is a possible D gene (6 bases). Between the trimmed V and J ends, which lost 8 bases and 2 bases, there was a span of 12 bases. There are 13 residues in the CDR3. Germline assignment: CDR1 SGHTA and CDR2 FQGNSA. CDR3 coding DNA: TGTGCCAGCCGCGGGGCGGTTCAAGAGACCCAGTACTTC. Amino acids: CASRGAVQETQYF. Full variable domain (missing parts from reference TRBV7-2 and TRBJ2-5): GAGVSQSPSNKVTEKGKDVELRCDPISGHTALYWYRQSLGQGLEFLIYFQGNSAPDKSGLPSDRFSAERTGGSVSTLTIQRTQQEDSAVYLCASRGAVQETQYFGPGTRLLVL.

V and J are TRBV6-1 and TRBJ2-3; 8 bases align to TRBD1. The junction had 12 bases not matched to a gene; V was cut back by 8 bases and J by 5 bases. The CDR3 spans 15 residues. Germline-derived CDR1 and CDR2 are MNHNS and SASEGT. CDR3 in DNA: TGTGCCAGCTGGACAGGGAAGGGCTTCAGAGATACGCAGTATTTT. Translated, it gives CASWTGKGFRDTQYF.